This T cell receptor (beta chain) was identified in a study of response to subunit inactivated influenza vaccine. Study conclusions and caveats: Each seasonal flu vaccination may recruit only limited new T cells, authors suggested.

Germline V lookup: CDR1 MDHEN, CDR2 SYDVKM. The V and J ends lost 3 bases and 0 bases respectively, with 18 bases between them. The CDR3 length is 17 residues. TCRdb ran MiXCR on the RT-PCR reads and lists one entry per CDR3 protein. The sample carries hundreds of thousands of distinct CDR3 sequences, 15% to 19% recorded once. Concerning this clonotype: Its specificity is unknown.

The clonotype was recovered from a man aged 50 to 59 who received an inactivated influenza vaccine. The chain is built from TRBV28 and TRBJ2-7; TRBD2 might be the D (5 bases). Sequencing was performed on PBMCs from blood, taken roughly 12 days after vaccination. DNA of the CDR3: TGTGCCAGCAGTTTGCGGGTAGAACTAAGGAGCTCCTACGAGCAGTACTTC. Protein sequence: CASSLRVELRSSYEQYF.